These 14 T cell receptor beta chains originate from one sample sequenced in a study of regulatory T cells in long-lasting Graves disease. Through Arm-PCR of CDR3 regions and iRepertoire HTBI primers, TCR beta libraries were built. TCRdb ran MiXCR on the multiplex PCR reads and lists one entry per CDR3 protein. This table holds 400,000 to 500,000 distinct CDR3 sequences, 13% to 15% found once. Time point described: newly diagnosed GD, antithyroid drugs for less than 3 months. The authors made the TCR library using RNA they extracted from PBMCs. This same sample was also part of a study on T cells in Graves' hyperthyroidism and ophthalmopathy.

Sequenced material: peripheral blood mononuclear cells (PBMCs), taken at new diagnosis, from a patient treated with antithyroid drugs. The receptors shown here come from a woman in her 50s with Graves disease.

The V and J genes are TRBV27 and TRBJ2-7, with 11 bases matching TRBD2. The junction had 7 bases not matched to a gene; V was cut back by 7 bases and J by 5 bases. CDR1 MNHEY and CDR2 SMNVEV come from the germline V gene (reference sequence). This CDR3 comprises 14 residues. The CDR3: CASTSGLAAHEQYF. CDR3 coding DNA: TGTGCCAGCACCTCGGGACTAGCGGCCCACGAGCAGTACTTC.

This clonotype came up many times. The chain links TRBV28 to TRBJ2-7, with unresolved D. Trimming removed 6 bases at V and 0 bases at J, with 9 bases between. The CDR3 contains 13 residues. The germline V gene encodes CDR1 MDHEN and CDR2 SYDVKM. The CDR3 region is CASSLGFSYEQYF. DNA of the CDR3: TGTGCCAGCAGCTTAGGTTTCTCCTACGAGCAGTACTTC.

In its sample, this clonotype was seen a few times. V gene TRBV4-1 combines with J gene TRBJ1-3, with 7 bases aligning to TRBD1. Germline V gene lookup returns CDR1 MGHRA and CDR2 YSYEKL. The CDR3 extends over 16 amino acids. V lost 1 base, J lost 2 bases, and 5 bases stayed unmatched. The CDR3 sequence is CASSQATGYAGNTIYF. The CDR3 nucleotides are TGCGCCAGCAGCCAAGCGACAGGGTACGCTGGAAACACCATATATTTT.

This clonotype was detected ten times or more. The chain couples TRBV5-1 to TRBJ2-3; TRBD2 agrees at 9 bases. Germline V lookup: CDR1 SGHRS, CDR2 YFSETQ. The V and J ends lost 5 bases and 2 bases, in that order; junction bases with no gene match: 9. This CDR3 comprises 16 residues. Written as DNA, the CDR3 is TGCGCCAGCAGAGGCCTGCGGGGGGGGCCCACAGATACGCAGTATTTT. This translates into CASRGLRGGPTDTQYF.

The V and J genes are TRBV11-2 and TRBJ2-7, with 12 bases aligning to TRBD2. This CDR3 region has 24 residues. Germline trimming cut 1 base from V and 3 bases from J; bases unmatched to any gene: 28. Germline-derived CDR1 and CDR2 are SGHAT and FQNNGV. The CDR3 DNA follows: TGTGCCAGCAGCTTAGCACCGCAAGGGGCTAGCGGGAGGGGGGTGGCAGGTATCTACTACGAGCAGTACTTC. Translated, it gives CASSLAPQGASGRGVAGIYYEQYF.

In its sample, this clonotype was seen many times. This sequence joins TRBV6-1 and TRBJ1-5; D ambiguous. CDR1 is MNHNS, CDR2 SASEGT, per germline. This CDR3 region has 14 residues. The V end was cut by 7 bases, the J end by 6 bases, with 16 bases between. In DNA, the CDR3 is TGTGCCAGCACCGACATTTTGATCAGTCAGCCCCAGCATTTT. Protein sequence: CASTDILISQPQHF.

The sample holds many counts of this clonotype. V gene TRBV5-1 combines with J gene TRBJ2-3; 7 positions match TRBD1. The CDR3 has 15 amino acids. V lost 4 bases, J lost 3 bases, and 8 bases stayed unmatched. Germline V gives CDR1 SGHRS, CDR2 YFSETQ. This CDR3 is CASSPGTGETDTQYF. The CDR3 nucleotides are TGCGCCAGCAGCCCCGGTACAGGGGAAACAGATACGCAGTATTTT. Together with reference TRBV5-1 and TRBJ2-3, the CDR3 gives the full variable domain: KAGVTQTPRYLIKTRGQQVTLSCSPISGHRSVSWYQQTPGQGLQFLFEYFSETQRNKGNFPGRFSGRQFSNSRSEMNVSTLELGDSALYLCASSPGTGETDTQYFGPGTRLTVL.

This clonotype has ten or more counts. V usage is TRBV12-3 or TRBV12-4 and J usage is TRBJ1-2, with D possibly matching TRBD1 (6 bases). The ends were cut back, 6 bases at V and 8 bases at J, with 13 bases in the middle. CDR3 length: 12 residues. The CDR3 region has the DNA TGTGCCAGCAGGCTCCTACAGGGAGGCTACACCTTC. Protein product: CASRLLQGGYTF.

This clonotype came up a few times. The V and J genes are TRBV5-1 and TRBJ2-7, with 7 bases identical to TRBD1. The CDR3 consists of 15 residues. Trimming cost V 4 bases and J 3 bases; bases outside gene matches: 10. CDR1 SGHRS and CDR2 YFSETQ come from the germline V gene. The CDR3 nucleotides are TGCGCCAGCAGCGTTAATACAGGGGTGGACTACGAGCAGTACTTC. This codes for CASSVNTGVDYEQYF.

On this clonotype itself: This sequence may be a read error, since a much larger clone differs from it by one base. V is TRBV6-9 and J is TRBJ1-5; 9 bases align to TRBD1. The V gene end was trimmed by 3 bases and the J gene end by 0 bases; junction bases not matched to a gene: 15. The germline V gene has CDR1 MNHGY and CDR2 SVAAGI. The length of the CDR3 is 20 residues. The CDR3 loop is CASSYSPGTGSQYSNQPQHF. The CDR3, as DNA: TGTGCCAGCAGTTACTCTCCCGGGACAGGGAGCCAGTATAGCAATCAGCCCCAGCATTTT.

This clonotype has a count of ten or more. The chain employs TRBV7-6 and TRBJ2-1; the match to TRBD2 covers 9 bases. V gave up 1 base and J gave up 9 bases; unmatched junction bases: 7. There are 15 residues in the CDR3. Germline CDR1 reads SGHVS; CDR2 reads FNYEAQ. The CDR3 protein is CASSLDASGMGEQFF. The CDR3 nucleotides are TGTGCCAGCAGCTTAGACGCTAGCGGGATGGGTGAGCAGTTCTTC.

Ten or more counts support this clonotype. V and J are TRBV28 and TRBJ2-7; TRBD1 might be the D (5 bases). Germline V gives CDR1 MDHEN, CDR2 SYDVKM. With 7 bases removed from V and 3 bases from J, the gap between germline ends came to 16 bases. This CDR3 spans 14 amino acids. CDR3 residues: CASIPVGRGYEQYF. DNA of the CDR3: TGTGCCAGCATACCCGTGGGTAGGGGCTACGAGCAGTACTTC.

This clonotype was detected many times. This chain connects TRBV5-1 to TRBJ1-2, with 8 bases identical to TRBD1. Germline V gene data show CDR1 as SGHRS and CDR2 as YFSETQ. Unmatched junction bases numbered 6, after V lost 0 bases and J lost 5 bases. The CDR3 has 15 residues. CDR3 nucleotides: TGCGCCAGCAGCTTGGCACCCGGGACAGGATATGGCTACACCTTC. Translation gives CASSLAPGTGYGYTF. Combining the CDR3 with reference TRBV5-1 and TRBJ1-2 gives the whole variable domain KAGVTQTPRYLIKTRGQQVTLSCSPISGHRSVSWYQQTPGQGLQFLFEYFSETQRNKGNFPGRFSGRQFSNSRSEMNVSTLELGDSALYLCASSLAPGTGYGYTFGSGTRLTVV.

The chain combines TRBV19 with TRBJ2-7, with D perhaps assigned TRBD1 or TRBD2 (7 bases each). V gave up 5 bases and J gave up 2 bases, with 25 bases separating them. Germline lookup yields CDR1 LNHDA and CDR2 SQIVND (reference sequence). The CDR3 extends over 18 amino acids. CDR3 in DNA: TGTGCCAGTAGTGCCTTCTACCATCGGGGGGACAGAGCCTACGAGCAGTACTTC. Translation: CASSAFYHRGDRAYEQYF.